This T cell receptor (beta chain) was identified in a study of immune cell composition in non-small cell lung cancer. Overall study context: Lung adenocarcinoma or squamous carcinoma made up most tumours.

Study results and limitations: Squamous lung tumours showed higher top 10 clone scores and clonality than adenocarcinomas.

Generated by immunoSEQ multiplex PCR, the TCRdb table keeps only in-frame clones and is missing some. The sample lists several thousand clones; 60% to 75% were seen once. As to this clone: Its matching antigen is unknown.

Germline V gives CDR1 MRHNA, CDR2 SNTAGT. The length of the CDR3 is 14 residues. V lost 7 bases to trimming and J lost 0 bases, with 12 bases between them. DNA was extracted from unsorted cell suspensions stored frozen. The TCR comes from a human donor with non-small cell lung cancer. The chain couples TRBV6-4 to TRBJ1-2; D gene ambiguous. Material: lung tumor tissue. The CDR3 is CASTMDSTNYGYTF. CDR3 in DNA: TGTGCCAGCACCATGGACTCCACTAACTATGGCTACACCTTC.